Given below is one T cell receptor beta chain in context. The length of the CDR3 is 13 residues. Looked up from germline, CDR1 is SEHNR and CDR2 is FQNEAQ (reference sequence). The V and J ends lost 4 bases and 7 bases, in that order; junction bases with no gene match: 5. Some clones are missing from TCRdb's copy, which holds only in-frame ones; the method was immunoSEQ multiplex PCR. The data hold about 2.1 million clones, with just over 90% observed a single time. Naive CD8 cells were CD45RO-negative, positively selected for CCR7, excluding terminally differentiated effector memory CD45RA+ cells. The entry originates in a study of shared clonotypes between healthy human individuals.

Sample: naive CD8+ T cells from PBMCs. The genes are TRBV7-9 and TRBJ1-2; TRBD1 matches 8 bases. The receptor was isolated from a man between 18 and 35 years old in good health. Some clones in this sample may be carry-over from other donors' samples. The CDR3 is CASSSGQGSGYTF. The DNA of the CDR3 is TGTGCCAGCAGCTCAGGACAGGGAAGTGGCTACACCTTC.